This T cell receptor beta chain emerged from a study of CD8+CD57+ T cells in acquired aplastic anemia. Notes on the study in general: Patients and controls shared roughly 30 CD8+ CDR3 sequences, which appeared highly expressed in patients and within their immunodominant clones.

All patients picked for sequencing had shown, by flow cytometry, an expansion of CD8+CD57+ cells. Patients were treatment-naive when blood was sampled. Profiling of TCR beta VDJ combinations and CDR3 sequences used genomic DNA as template. TCRdb reprocessed the reads with MiXCR, giving one entry per CDR3 protein. The table lists some 160,000 distinct CDR3 sequences, 48% of them singletons, with 25% to 40% in the top ten. A word on this clonotype: Its target is not known.

In germline, CDR1 is SNHLY, CDR2 FYNNEI. The ends were cut back, 4 bases at V and 1 base at J, with 7 bases in the middle. The CDR3 runs to 13 residues. The source of this sequence is a human donor with aplastic anemia. The chain links TRBV2 to TRBJ1-1; D is unclear. The sequencing input was sorted CD4+, CD8+, or CD8+CD57+ T cells (not recorded which) from PBMCs. In DNA form, the CDR3 reads TGTGCCAGCAGTGTATCAGGGAACACTGAAGCTTTCTTT. Translation: CASSVSGNTEAFF.